A single sample gave rise to the 30 T cell receptor beta chains below, sequenced in a study of shared clonotypes between healthy human individuals. CD45RO-negative, CCR7-positively selected cells formed the naive CD8 fraction, excluding terminally differentiated effector memory CD45RA+ cells. Method: immunoSEQ multiplex PCR; TCRdb's copy keeps in-frame clones and lacks some. This table has over 2,000,000 clones, over 85% appearing once. The sample taken for sequencing was naive CD8+ T cells from PBMCs. These receptors were obtained from a man between 18 and 35 years old in good health. Some clones in this sample may be carry-over from other donors' samples.

The chain uses TRBV19 and TRBJ2-7, with D unresolved. Trimming removed 5 bases from V and 3 bases from J, with 11 bases in between. Germline CDR1 is LNHDA and CDR2 is SQIVND (reference sequence). This CDR3 spans 13 amino acids. The CDR3 loop reads CASSFFAFYEQYF. CDR3 in DNA: TGTGCCAGTAGTTTCTTCGCCTTCTACGAGCAGTACTTC.

This chain links TRBV15 with TRBJ2-1; tentatively, D is TRBD1 (5 bases). This CDR3 contains 14 residues. Germline values: CDR1 LNHNV, CDR2 YYDKDF (reference sequence). Trimming removed 0 bases at V and 9 bases at J, with 12 bases between. DNA for the CDR3: TGTGCCACCAGCAGAGATTCGGTCACAGGTGAGCAGTTCTTC. It encodes CATSRDSVTGEQFF.

The rearrangement joins TRBV19 to TRBJ2-3; D unclear. This CDR3 has 14 residues. The germline V gene encodes CDR1 LNHDA and CDR2 SQIVND (reference sequence). Trimming pared 10 bases from V and 2 bases from J, leaving 16 bases between. CDR3 residues: CATADADLTDTQYF. CDR3 DNA sequence: TGTGCCACCGCCGACGCGGACCTCACAGATACGCAGTATTTT.

The J gene is TRBJ1-2, the V gene TRBV29-1; perhaps TRBD1 as D (5 bases). The CDR3 sequence is 12 residues long. V was shortened by 3 bases and J by 4 bases, with 9 bases between the two germline ends. Germline V CDR1 and CDR2: SQVTM, ANQGSEA. CDR3 DNA: TGCAGCGTTGATGTGGGGGGCTATGGCTACACCTTC. The encoded protein is CSVDVGGYGYTF.

This chain joins TRBV2 and TRBJ2-2, with TRBD2 as a possible D gene (5 bases). The germline gives CDR1 SNHLY, CDR2 FYNNEI. Trimming pared 7 bases from V and 6 bases from J, leaving 12 bases between. The CDR3 consists of 13 residues. Here the CDR3 DNA reads TGTGCCAGCACCGATGGAGGCCCCGGGGAGCTGTTTTTT. Protein product: CASTDGGPGELFF.

The chain recombines TRBV7-3 with TRBJ2-7, with 7 bases matching TRBD1. CDR3 length: 14 residues. Germline CDR1 SGHTA, CDR2 FQGTGA. The V and J ends lost 5 bases and 2 bases, in that order; junction bases with no gene match: 6. The CDR3 region is CASSPRTGPYEQYF. The CDR3 bases are TGTGCCAGCAGCCCCCGGACAGGCCCCTACGAGCAGTACTTC.

The chain combines TRBV15 with TRBJ1-1; D gene ambiguous. V dropped 2 bases and J dropped 4 bases, with 17 bases sitting between them. This CDR3 spans 16 amino acids. The germline CDR1 and CDR2 sequences are LNHNV and YYDKDF (reference sequence). The CDR3 loop reads CATSRYDRGSGTEAFF. CDR3 bases: TGTGCCACCAGCAGATATGACCGAGGTTCAGGCACTGAAGCTTTCTTT.

The CDR3, as DNA: TGTGCCAGCAGTTTCGGGAGTTTTAGCACAGATACGCAGTATTTT. Amino acid sequence: CASSFGSFSTDTQYF. The chain has TRBV28 and TRBJ2-3; TRBD2 is a possible D gene (6 bases). V was cut by 3 bases and J by 0 bases, with 10 bases left in between. CDR3 length: 15 residues. CDR1 and CDR2 (germline): MDHEN, SYDVKM.

Here the CDR3 reads CASSVGANYGYTF. The CDR3 DNA reads TGTGCCAGCAGCGTAGGAGCTAACTATGGCTACACCTTC. This chain links TRBV4-2 with TRBJ1-2; no firm D call. This CDR3 has 13 residues. Trimming left V 5 bases short and J 0 bases short, with 7 bases between. CDR1 and CDR2 (germline): LGHNA, YNFKEQ.

The chain is built from TRBV27 and TRBJ2-7; 7 bases align to TRBD1. This CDR3 comprises 15 residues. Germline V CDR1 and CDR2: MNHEY, SMNVEV (reference sequence). V gave up 6 bases and J gave up 1 base; unmatched junction bases: 9. CDR3 in amino acids: CASSLGTVTSYEQYF. As DNA, the CDR3 is TGTGCCAGCAGCTTGGGGACAGTCACATCCTACGAGCAGTACTTC.

The chain joins TRBV5-1 to TRBJ2-7; 13 positions match TRBD2. Per the germline V gene, CDR1 is SGHRS and CDR2 is YFSETQ. The CDR3 is 16 residues long. The trim removed 0 bases at V and 1 base at J, leaving 1 base unmatched. The DNA of the CDR3 is TGCGCCAGCAGCTTGGGACTAGCGGGAGGATCCTACGAGCAGTACTTC. Residues: CASSLGLAGGSYEQYF.

This clone was counted once. The V and J genes are TRBV10-3 and TRBJ1-1; 12 positions agree with TRBD1. Germline V gives CDR1 ENHRY, CDR2 SYGVKD. CDR3 length: 15 residues. With 7 bases clipped from V and 4 bases from J, the junction kept 7 bases outside the gene matches. The CDR3 nucleotides read TGTGCCATCAAGGGACAGGGGGCGCTGGGCACTGAAGCTTTCTTT. Its protein is CAIKGQGALGTEAFF.

This clone was counted a single time. The J gene is TRBJ1-2, the V gene TRBV9; 8 bases map to TRBD1. With V trimmed by 3 bases and J by 6 bases, 4 bases remained unmatched. CDR1 is SGDLS and CDR2 is YYNGEE in the germline V gene. The CDR3 contains 13 residues. The CDR3 reads CASSGTGWDGYTF. The DNA for the CDR3 is TGTGCCAGCAGCGGGACAGGGTGGGATGGCTACACCTTC.

The J gene is TRBJ1-1, the V gene TRBV7-9; D ambiguous. The ends were cut back, 5 bases at V and 6 bases at J, with 10 bases in the middle. The CDR3 has 12 amino acids. Per the germline V gene, CDR1 is SEHNR and CDR2 is FQNEAQ (reference sequence). The CDR3 region is CASSADPSEAFF. The DNA for the CDR3 is TGTGCCAGCAGCGCCGATCCATCTGAAGCTTTCTTT. Based on the CDR3 plus reference TRBV7-9 and TRBJ1-1, the full variable domain is DTGVSQNPRHKITKRGQNVTFRCDPISEHNRLYWYRQTLGQGPEFLTYFQNEAQLEKSRLLSDRFSAERPKGSFSTLEIQRTEQGDSAMYLCASSADPSEAFFGQGTRLTVV.

The chain carries TRBV7-9 and TRBJ2-7; D may be TRBD1 (5 bases). Germline CDR1 SEHNR, CDR2 FQNEAQ (reference sequence). The CDR3 loop spans 13 amino acids. V was pared by 1 base and J by 6 bases, with 10 bases between. The CDR3 loop reads CASSLEDSGEQYF. The CDR3 DNA sequence: TGTGCCAGCAGCTTAGAAGACAGTGGCGAGCAGTACTTC.

CDR3 residues: CASSLLRGVHTYEQYF. The CDR3, as DNA: TGTGCCAGCAGTTTGCTCCGGGGGGTACACACCTACGAGCAGTACTTC. The chain is built from TRBV27 and TRBJ2-7, with 7 nucleotides matching TRBD2. Trimming cost V 3 bases and J 2 bases; bases outside gene matches: 10. This CDR3 contains 16 residues. Germline values: CDR1 MNHEY, CDR2 SMNVEV (reference sequence).

The chain recombines TRBV21-1 with TRBJ1-2; the table's D call TRBD1 went unverified against the DNA. TRBV21-1 is assigned pseudogene status. The CDR3 loop spans 16 amino acids. CDR3 amino acids: CASSKVRDRGRDGYTF. The CDR3 DNA follows: TGTGCCAGCAGCAAAGTGAGGGACAGGGGGAGGGATGGCTACACCTTC.

This chain uses TRBV14 with TRBJ2-7, with D perhaps TRBD1 or TRBD2 (5 bases each). Looked up from germline, CDR1 is SGHDN and CDR2 is FVKESK. Trimming took 4 bases from V and 2 from J, leaving 12 bases between them. The CDR3 consists of 14 residues. For the CDR3, the DNA is TGTGCCAGCAGCCCCAGTGGGGGAACCTACGAGCAGTACTTC. This translates into CASSPSGGTYEQYF.

This clone has a single count. The V and J genes are TRBV9 and TRBJ1-1; the match to TRBD1 covers 7 bases. The junction had 12 bases not matched to a gene; V was cut back by 0 bases and J by 4 bases. This CDR3 is 17 amino acids long. Germline V gene data show CDR1 as SGDLS and CDR2 as YYNGEE. CDR3 sequence reads: CASSVGDGGGVFTEAFF. The CDR3 DNA sequence: TGTGCCAGCAGCGTAGGAGATGGAGGGGGCGTTTTCACTGAAGCTTTCTTT.

The chain recombines TRBV6-5 with TRBJ2-1; TRBD2 might be the D (5 bases). Trimming cost V 11 bases and J 2 bases, with 19 bases left between them. CDR3 length equals 15 residues. Germline CDR1 and CDR2: MNHEY and SVGAGI. The CDR3 sequence: CARPHGGSPYNEQFF. CDR3 bases: TGTGCCCGACCTCACGGAGGTTCCCCCTACAATGAGCAGTTCTTC.

Remarks on this clone: Other DNA variants within this sample encode the same CDR3. The chain joins TRBV27 to TRBJ2-1; TRBD2 matches 7 bases. Looked up from germline, CDR1 is MNHEY and CDR2 is SMNVEV (reference sequence). V was pared by 5 bases and J by 2 bases, with 6 bases of the junction left unmatched. The CDR3 length is 15 residues. The CDR3 DNA sequence: TGTGCCAGCAGTCCCCGGCTAGCGGCCTACAATGAGCAGTTCTTC. The encoded protein is CASSPRLAAYNEQFF.

CDR3 sequence reads: CASSRYRTGISYNEQFF. DNA for the CDR3: TGTGCCAGCAGTCGATATCGCACAGGAATATCCTACAATGAGCAGTTCTTC. The gene calls are TRBV9 and TRBJ2-7; D perhaps matches TRBD1 (5 bases). The DNA end lines up better with TRBJ2-1; the J call may be wrong. In germline, CDR1 is SGDLS, CDR2 YYNGEE. The CDR3 is 17 amino acids.

For this clone: Other nucleotide sequences in the sample specify the same CDR3. The genes are TRBV29-1 and TRBJ1-3; a weak D match, TRBD1 (6 bases). Germline assignment: CDR1 SQVTM and CDR2 ANQGSEA. The CDR3 has 12 residues. V was shortened by 7 bases and J by 4 bases, with 11 bases between the two germline ends. The CDR3 DNA is TGCAGCGCAACCAGGGGCGGAAACACCATATATTTT. Residues: CSATRGGNTIYF.

This clone is a singleton in its sample. The chain uses TRBV11-3 and TRBJ1-3; D unresolved. This CDR3 has 13 amino acids. The germline V and J ends were trimmed by 1 base and 8 bases, with 9 bases remaining between them. Germline CDR1 is SGHNT and CDR2 is YENEEA. The CDR3 protein is CASSLVPGDTIYF. The CDR3 coding sequence is TGTGCCAGCAGCTTAGTCCCCGGGGACACCATATATTTT.

The chain employs TRBV10-3 and TRBJ2-1, with unresolved D. Trimming took off 0 bases at V and 8 bases at J, with 8 bases between the two ends. The germline V gene encodes CDR1 ENHRY and CDR2 SYGVKD. The CDR3 has 13 residues. DNA for the CDR3: TGTGCCATCAGTGAGTCGATCCTCGATGAGCAGTTCTTC. This codes for CAISESILDEQFF.

V is TRBV27 and J is TRBJ2-1; 8 bases line up with TRBD2. This CDR3 contains 16 residues. Germline values: CDR1 MNHEY, CDR2 SMNVEV (reference sequence). V trimming: 0 bases; J trimming: 8 bases; junction bases outside the gene matches: 9. CDR3 residues: CASSLSWPGGPYEQFF. The DNA for the CDR3 is TGTGCCAGCAGTTTATCGTGGCCGGGAGGGCCTTATGAGCAGTTCTTC.

The chain recombines TRBV5-3 with TRBJ2-3; no definite D call. TRBV5-3 is placed among ORFs of uncertain function. The CDR3 runs to 15 residues. V dropped 8 bases and J dropped 0 bases, with 16 bases sitting between them. Here the CDR3 DNA reads TGTGCCAGGAGAACCGGGCCACCTAGCACAGATACGCAGTATTTT. It is translated as CARRTGPPSTDTQYF.

The chain has TRBV28 and TRBJ1-2, with D perhaps matching TRBD1 (5 bases). This CDR3 is 15 amino acids long. Germline-derived CDR1 and CDR2 are MDHEN and SYDVKM. Trimming removed 5 bases from V and 2 bases from J, with 15 bases in between. The CDR3 is CASSHRDRINYGYTF. In nucleotides, the CDR3 is TGTGCCAGCAGTCACCGGGACCGCATAAACTATGGCTACACCTTC.

V gene TRBV4-1 combines with J gene TRBJ1-1, with D unresolved. The CDR3 is made up of 14 amino acids. With 5 bases removed from V and 4 bases from J, the gap between germline ends came to 14 bases. Germline V CDR1 and CDR2: MGHRA, YSYEKL. CDR3 nucleotide sequence: TGCGCCAGCAGCTCCACCCGTGGTAGCACTGAAGCTTTCTTT. This gives the protein CASSSTRGSTEAFF.

The CDR3 region has the DNA TGTGCCAGCAGCCCTCGTGGCTTCTCCAGAGCGGGGGAGCTGTTTTTT. This gives the protein CASSPRGFSRAGELFF. The rearrangement joins TRBV7-3 to TRBJ2-2, with D unclear. V shed 5 bases and J shed 8 bases, with 21 bases lying between them. CDR3 size: 16 residues. Germline CDR1 SGHTA, CDR2 FQGTGA. Combining the CDR3 with reference TRBV7-3 and TRBJ2-2 gives the whole variable domain GAGVSQTPSNKVTEKGKYVELRCDPISGHTALYWYRQSLGQGPEFLIYFQGTGAADDSGLPNDRFFAVRPEGSVSTLKIQRTERGDSAVYLCASSPRGFSRAGELFFGEGSRLTVL.